In this sample, the clone carrying this T cell receptor (beta chain) turned up a few times. Its antigen is not identified. The data were obtained in a study of post-analysis software for immune sequencing data. Notes on the study in general: About 5 TRBV segments (TRBV5-6, TRBV5-1 and TRBV20-1 among them) occurred more frequently in patients than in controls. A significant reduction in normalized Chao1 diversity was observed in multiple sclerosis patients versus controls.

Unique molecular identifiers featured in each of the TCR beta cDNA libraries. Researchers reported roughly 0.5 million cDNA molecules coming from roughly 0.93 to 9.6 million T cells. TCRdb reprocessed the PCR reads with MiXCR, giving one entry per CDR3 protein. Among around 150,000 distinct CDR3 sequences listed, roughly 34% were seen once. This CDR3 is built from 14 residues. V lost 2 bases and J lost 1, with 8 bases in between. The TCR comes from a girl under 18 with multiple sclerosis. The sequencing here drew on blood, taken after autologous hematopoietic stem cell transplantation. The V gene is TRBV12-3 or TRBV12-4, the J gene TRBJ1-1; D is possibly TRBD1 (5 bases). Here the CDR3 reads CASSLRGANTEAFF. The CDR3 nucleotides read TGTGCCAGCAGTTTAAGGGGTGCGAACACTGAAGCTTTCTTT.